These 12 T cell receptor beta chains came from one sample sequenced in a study of a mutant IDH1 vaccine in newly diagnosed glioma. No antigen is known for these receptors. Time point defined: week 5, during vaccination. All doses held 300 ug of mutant IDH1 20-mer peptide, with topical imiquimod. Assay used: immunoSEQ multiplex PCR; TCRdb lists only in-frame clones, some missing. The sample includes about 25,000 clones, 65% to 80% of them seen just once. The specimen comprised PBMCs, sampled from a glioma patient whose treatment included an IDH1 peptide vaccine. The source of these receptors is a man in his forties with glioma.

The rearrangement links TRBV19 to TRBJ1-2; D not certain. CDR1 and CDR2 from the germline V gene are LNHDA and SQIVND (reference sequence). The V end lost 7 bases, the J end lost 4 bases, and 16 bases lay between the germline ends. This CDR3 region has 14 residues. CDR3 amino acids: CASKSEATVYGYTF. The CDR3 DNA reads TGTGCCAGTAAATCGGAGGCAACCGTCTATGGCTACACCTTC. Full variable domain (missing parts from reference TRBV19 and TRBJ1-2): DGGITQSPKYLFRKEGQNVTLSCEQNLNHDAMYWYRQDPGQGLRLIYYSQIVNDFQKGDIAEGYSVSREKKESFPLTVTSAQKNPTAFYLCASKSEATVYGYTFGSGTRLTVV.

The rearrangement uses TRBV29-1 and TRBJ1-2; no clear D gene. With 3 bases removed from V and 8 bases from J, the gap between germline ends came to 16 bases. There are 13 residues in the CDR3. Germline V lookup: CDR1 SQVTM, CDR2 ANQGSEA. The CDR3 DNA reads TGCAGCGTTGACCCAGGACTAGGACGGGGCTACACCTTC. Translation gives CSVDPGLGRGYTF.

The chain is built from TRBV11-2 and TRBJ2-3; the match to TRBD1 covers 7 bases. The CDR3 covers 15 residues. CDR1 is SGHAT and CDR2 is FQNNGV in the germline V gene. With V trimmed by 4 bases and J by 6 bases, 10 bases remained unmatched. The CDR3 DNA reads as TGTGCCAGCAGCTCCCTGGACAGGAGTGGGGATACGCAGTATTTT. It encodes CASSSLDRSGDTQYF.

The CDR3 DNA sequence: TGTGCCAGCTCACCACGGACAAGCGATTACAATGAGCAGTTCTTC. Translated, it gives CASSPRTSDYNEQFF. This chain joins TRBV18 and TRBJ2-1, with a possible D match to TRBD1 (5 bases). Germline V gives CDR1 KGHSH, CDR2 LQKENI. The length of the CDR3 is 15 residues. Trimming took 1 base from V and 4 from J, leaving 11 bases between them.

The chain couples TRBV6-1 to TRBJ2-1, with D perhaps matching TRBD1 (6 bases). The CDR3 consists of 13 residues. From germline, CDR1 is MNHNS and CDR2 SASEGT. Trimming left V 3 bases short and J 15 bases short, with 18 bases between. CDR3 nucleotide sequence: TGTGCCAGCAGTGAGACGACAGGCCTGCAATCGTTCTTC. It specifies CASSETTGLQSFF.

This chain links TRBV6-5 with TRBJ1-2; D is unresolved. Trimming removed 10 bases at V and 1 base at J, with 16 bases between. Germline lookup yields CDR1 MNHEY and CDR2 SVGAGI. The CDR3 runs to 14 residues. The CDR3 protein is CATLKGSYNYGYTF. CDR3 nucleotide sequence: TGTGCCACCCTAAAGGGAAGTTATAACTATGGCTACACCTTC.

The chain combines TRBV23-1 with TRBJ1-5; D is unclear. TRBV23-1 is filed as an ORF, its function uncertain. The CDR3 sequence is 11 residues long. Trimming stripped 2 bases from V and 4 bases from J, with 0 bases between. DNA of the CDR3: TGCGCCAGCAGTCAAAATCAGCCCCAGCATTTT. As protein: CASSQNQPQHF.

J is TRBJ2-3 and V is TRBV7-7; 7 bases fit TRBD2. The trim removed 4 bases at V and 2 bases at J, leaving 6 bases unmatched. This CDR3 region has 15 residues. Germline V gene data show CDR1 as SSHAT and CDR2 as FNYEAQ (reference sequence). CDR3 DNA: TGTGCCAGCAGCTCAACTAGCGACTCCACAGATACGCAGTATTTT. Encoded protein: CASSSTSDSTDTQYF.

The chain carries TRBV7-2 and TRBJ1-6; TRBD1 matches at 7 bases. V was pared by 0 bases and J by 8 bases, with 10 bases of the junction left unmatched. From germline, CDR1 is SGHTA and CDR2 FQGNSA. CDR3 length: 17 amino acids. CDR3: CASSLALSTQGDSPLHF. As DNA, the CDR3 is TGTGCCAGCAGCTTAGCGTTATCCACCCAGGGGGATTCACCCCTCCACTTT.

The CDR3 DNA is TGTGCCAGCAGCTTAGATGTGGCGGGCCCGGGAGCCAAAAACATTCAGTACTTC. This translates into CASSLDVAGPGAKNIQYF. The chain has TRBV11-3 and TRBJ2-4, with a weak D call TRBD2 (5 bases). Trimming pared 0 bases from V and 0 bases from J, leaving 15 bases between. From germline, CDR1 is SGHNT and CDR2 YENEEA. This CDR3 has 18 amino acids.

This clone showed up just a few times. This rearrangement joins TRBV9 to TRBJ1-1, with D hard to call. Deletions cut 2 bases from V and 2 bases from J, with 16 bases between. Germline assignment: CDR1 SGDLS and CDR2 YYNGEE. This CDR3 has 16 residues. The CDR3 nucleotides are TGTGCCAGCAGCGTGGGTCTGGGCACCTTCAACACTGAAGCTTTCTTT. Encoded protein: CASSVGLGTFNTEAFF.

The rearrangement links TRBV7-9 to TRBJ2-1; TRBD2 matches at 14 bases. This CDR3 is built from 14 residues. V was pared by 5 bases and J by 9 bases, with 3 bases of the junction left unmatched. Germline CDR1 is SEHNR and CDR2 is FQNEAQ (reference sequence). CDR3: CASSDGLAGGEQFF. CDR3 DNA sequence: TGTGCCAGCAGCGACGGACTAGCGGGAGGTGAGCAGTTCTTC.